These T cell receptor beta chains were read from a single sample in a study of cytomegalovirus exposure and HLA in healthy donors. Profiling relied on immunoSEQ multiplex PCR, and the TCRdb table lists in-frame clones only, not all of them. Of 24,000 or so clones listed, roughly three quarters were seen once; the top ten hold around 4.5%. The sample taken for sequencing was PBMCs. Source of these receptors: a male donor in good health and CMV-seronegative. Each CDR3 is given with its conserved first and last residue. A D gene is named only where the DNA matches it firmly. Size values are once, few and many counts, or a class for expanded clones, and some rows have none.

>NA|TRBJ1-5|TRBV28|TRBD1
TGTGCCAGCCTCAGGGGGTATAGCAATCAGCCCCAGCATTTT
CASLRGYSNQPQHF
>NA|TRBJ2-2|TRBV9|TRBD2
TGTGCCAGCAGCGTAGCAGGGGGGGGCGGGAGGGCCGCCGGGGAGCTGTTTTTT
CASSVAGGGGRAAGELFF
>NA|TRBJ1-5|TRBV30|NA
TGTGCCTGGAGTAAGTGGGGACAAACCTTGGGCAATCAGCCCCAGCATTTT
CAWSKWGQTLGNQPQHF
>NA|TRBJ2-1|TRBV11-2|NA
TGTGCCAGCAGCTTAGTTGGGACATACAATGAGCAGTTCTTC
CASSLVGTYNEQFF
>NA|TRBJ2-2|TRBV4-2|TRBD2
TGTGCCAGCAGCCAAGATCCGGGAGGGCCCGGGGAGCTGTTTTTT
CASSQDPGGPGELFF
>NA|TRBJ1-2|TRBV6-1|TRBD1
TGTGCCAGCTACCGGGACAGGGCCTATGGCTACACCTTC
CASYRDRAYGYTF
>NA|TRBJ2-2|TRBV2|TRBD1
TGTGCCAGCAGTGGGGACAGGAGAGTCGCGAACACCGGGGAGCTGTTTTTT
CASSGDRRVANTGELFF
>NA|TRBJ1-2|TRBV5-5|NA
TGTGCCAGCAGCTTGTTCGCGGACAGTCGGCTTGGCTACACCTTC
CASSLFADSRLGYTF
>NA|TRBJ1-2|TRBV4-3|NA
TGCGCCAGCAGCCAAGATCAGGGGGGCTACACCTTC
CASSQDQGGYTF
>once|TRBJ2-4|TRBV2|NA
TGTGCCAGCAGTGGGATGGGGGGAGTTCAAAACATTCAGTACTTC
CASSGMGGVQNIQYF
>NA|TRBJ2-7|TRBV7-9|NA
TGTGCCAGCAGCCGGGTGGTTTCGACCACGCACTCCTACGAGCAGTACTTC
CASSRVVSTTHSYEQYF
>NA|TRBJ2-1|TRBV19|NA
TGTGCCAGTAGTTATTTCCCTACAGGGATCACCTACAATGAGCAGTTCTTC
CASSYFPTGITYNEQFF
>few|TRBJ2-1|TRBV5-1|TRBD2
TGCGCCAGCAGCTGGCTAGCGGGAGAATCCAATGAGCAGTTCTTC
CASSWLAGESNEQFF
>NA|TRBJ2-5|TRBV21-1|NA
TGTGCCAGCCCCGAGAAGGGACAGAACCCTCCAAGTGGGACCCAGTACTTC
CASPEKGQNPPSGTQYF
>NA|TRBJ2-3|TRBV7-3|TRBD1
TGTGCCAGCAGCTTAACCGGGGGGACAGGGGCCCTCACAGATACGCAGTATTTT
CASSLTGGTGALTDTQYF
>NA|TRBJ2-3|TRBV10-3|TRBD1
TGTGCCATCAGCCCAGGACAGGGCACCACAGATACGCAGTATTTT
CAISPGQGTTDTQYF
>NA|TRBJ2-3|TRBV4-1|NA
TGCGCCAGCACCAAAGATCGAGGCCGCCAGCGGACCGTTGAGGACTATACGCAGTATTTT
CASTKDRGRQRTVEDYTQYF
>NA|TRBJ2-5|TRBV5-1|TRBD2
TGCGCCAGCAGCTTCCTAGCGGGGAAAGGGGAGACCCAGTACTTC
CASSFLAGKGETQYF
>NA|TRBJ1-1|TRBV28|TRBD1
TGTGCCAGCAGATCCGGACAGGGGGACACTGAAGCTTTCTTT
CASRSGQGDTEAFF
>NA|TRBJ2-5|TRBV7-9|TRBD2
TGTGCCAGCAGCCTCGGACTAGCGGGAGGCAGGGCCCAGTACTTC
CASSLGLAGGRAQYF
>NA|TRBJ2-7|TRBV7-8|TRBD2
TGTGCCAGCGCGGGAGGGGACGAGCAGTACTTC
CASAGGDEQYF
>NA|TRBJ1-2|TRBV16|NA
TGTGCCAGCAGCCCGAGCTATGGCTACACCTTC
CASSPSYGYTF
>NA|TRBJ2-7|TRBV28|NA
TGTGCCAGCACCACCGGGATAGCAACCTACGAGCAGTACTTC
CASTTGIATYEQYF
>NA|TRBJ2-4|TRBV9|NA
TGTGCCAGCAGCGATCGCGGGGGTACGGGACAAGCCAAAAACATTCAGTACTTC
CASSDRGGTGQAKNIQYF
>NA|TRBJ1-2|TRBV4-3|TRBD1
TGCGCCAGCAGCCTACAGGGGGCGAACTATGGCTACACCTTC
CASSLQGANYGYTF
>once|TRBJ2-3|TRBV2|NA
TGTGCCAGCATGTTTAACGTGGGGAGAACCCAAGATACGCAGTATTTT
CASMFNVGRTQDTQYF